This T cell receptor beta chain was identified in a study of early stage breast cancer tumors. Looking at the study overall: ER+/PR+/HER2- status applied to about 70% of the 16 invasive breast tumors.

From germline, CDR1 is SGHVS and CDR2 FNYEAQ. This CDR3 comprises 12 residues. V lost 1 base and J 5 bases, leaving 5 bases between the germline ends. This clone was seen more than once but under ten times. Its antigen is still unknown. TCRdb's table, derived via immunoSEQ multiplex PCR, lists solely in-frame clones and lacks some. This table has about 63,000 clones, over 65% appearing once. Points from the study as a whole: Compared with adjacent normal breast, tumors showed around 2.5-fold denser, more clonal T cells.

The sequencing sample was made of blood. The genes are TRBV7-6 and TRBJ1-1; no reliable D call. This TCR was recovered from a person between 30 and 45 years old with breast cancer. CDR3 DNA: TGTGCCAGCAGCTTAGACAGTACTGAAGCTTTCTTT. Protein: CASSLDSTEAFF.